This is a list of T cell receptor beta chains from one sample in a study of blood T cell repertoires in COVID-19. Clones were sequenced by immunoSEQ multiplex PCR, and TCRdb holds only the in-frame ones, with some missing. The sample includes hundreds of thousands of clones, 85% to 90% seen only once; the top ten take roughly 7.3%. The source material was peripheral blood. The source of these receptors is a woman in her forties or fifties with COVID-19, enrolled during active disease. Both conserved end residues are part of each CDR3. Each record gives: clone size, D gene, J gene, V gene, CDR3 protein, CDR3 DNA. The D gene is left open where the match is weak. Not every row has a clone size; where given, it reads once, few, many or a size class.

clone_size: .; d_call: .; j_call: TRBJ1-4; v_call: TRBV3-1/TRBV3-2; cdr3_aa: CASSQDLRGGEKLFF; cdr3_nt: TGTGCCAGCAGCCAAGATCTTAGGGGGGGTGAAAAACTGTTTTTT
clone_size: once; d_call: .; j_call: TRBJ1-5; v_call: TRBV12-3/TRBV12-4; cdr3_aa: CASSWGEFQPQHF; cdr3_nt: TGTGCCAGCTCCTGGGGGGAGTTTCAGCCCCAGCATTTT
clone_size: .; d_call: TRBD1; j_call: TRBJ1-1; v_call: TRBV4-2; cdr3_aa: CASSQVPGGNTEAFF; cdr3_nt: TGTGCCAGCAGCCAAGTTCCAGGGGGAAACACTGAAGCTTTCTTT
clone_size: .; d_call: TRBD1; j_call: TRBJ1-1; v_call: TRBV6-6; cdr3_aa: CASIVGGANTEAFF; cdr3_nt: TGTGCCAGCATTGTAGGGGGCGCGAACACTGAAGCTTTCTTT
clone_size: .; d_call: TRBD2; j_call: TRBJ2-1; v_call: TRBV9; cdr3_aa: CASSVGGGGYNEQFF; cdr3_nt: TGTGCCAGCAGCGTAGGAGGCGGGGGGTACAATGAGCAGTTCTTC
clone_size: .; d_call: .; j_call: TRBJ1-2; v_call: TRBV6-5; cdr3_aa: CASSTYHYGYTF; cdr3_nt: TGTGCCAGCAGTACTTACCACTATGGCTACACCTTC
clone_size: few; d_call: .; j_call: TRBJ2-7; v_call: TRBV5-6; cdr3_aa: CASSRGTYSYEQYF; cdr3_nt: TGTGCCAGCAGCCGGGGGACTTACTCCTACGAGCAGTACTTC
clone_size: .; d_call: TRBD1; j_call: TRBJ2-2; v_call: TRBV6-5; cdr3_aa: CASGDRGLDTGELFF; cdr3_nt: TGTGCCAGCGGCGACAGGGGACTTGACACCGGGGAGCTGTTTTTT
clone_size: once; d_call: TRBD1; j_call: TRBJ2-4; v_call: TRBV11-3; cdr3_aa: CASSQTDRSIQYF; cdr3_nt: TGTGCCAGCAGCCAAACGGACAGGAGCATTCAGTACTTC
clone_size: .; d_call: .; j_call: TRBJ1-2; v_call: TRBV19; cdr3_aa: CASSIAGAQNYGYTF; cdr3_nt: TGTGCCAGTAGTATCGCAGGGGCTCAGAACTATGGCTACACCTTC
clone_size: .; d_call: TRBD1; j_call: TRBJ1-1; v_call: TRBV5-1; cdr3_aa: CASKTDRGLPEAFF; cdr3_nt: TGCGCCAGCAAAACGGACAGGGGGCTGCCTGAAGCTTTCTTT
clone_size: .; d_call: TRBD1; j_call: TRBJ1-2; v_call: TRBV5-7; cdr3_aa: CASSSDRGGYGYTF; cdr3_nt: TGTGCCAGCAGCTCGGACAGGGGGGGGTATGGCTACACCTTC
clone_size: once; d_call: .; j_call: TRBJ1-2; v_call: TRBV2; cdr3_aa: CASSAGAGYTF; cdr3_nt: TGTGCCAGCAGTGCAGGGGCTGGCTACACCTTC
clone_size: .; d_call: .; j_call: TRBJ1-1; v_call: TRBV11-1; cdr3_aa: CASSLVTNTEAFF; cdr3_nt: TGTGCCAGCAGCTTAGTCACAAACACTGAAGCTTTCTTT
clone_size: .; d_call: TRBD1; j_call: TRBJ2-5; v_call: TRBV19; cdr3_aa: CASSVSSSTGRETQYF; cdr3_nt: TGTGCCAGTAGTGTATCGTCCTCGACAGGGCGAGAGACCCAGTACTTC
clone_size: .; d_call: TRBD2; j_call: TRBJ2-3; v_call: TRBV2; cdr3_aa: CASLSGGASSSTDTQYF; cdr3_nt: TGTGCCAGCTTAAGCGGGGGGGCTTCCTCTAGCACAGATACGCAGTATTTT
clone_size: .; d_call: .; j_call: TRBJ1-1; v_call: TRBV5-4; cdr3_aa: CASTQGRNTEAFF; cdr3_nt: TGTGCCAGCACACAAGGGAGGAACACTGAAGCTTTCTTT
clone_size: few; d_call: TRBD1; j_call: TRBJ2-5; v_call: TRBV20-1; cdr3_aa: CSASDGGGQGSQETQYF; cdr3_nt: TGCAGTGCTAGTGACGGAGGAGGACAGGGAAGTCAAGAGACCCAGTACTTC
clone_size: .; d_call: TRBD1; j_call: TRBJ1-1; v_call: TRBV5-5; cdr3_aa: CASHVRGINTEAFF; cdr3_nt: TGTGCCAGCCACGTCAGGGGGATTAACACTGAAGCTTTCTTT
clone_size: .; d_call: TRBD1; j_call: TRBJ1-3; v_call: TRBV11-3; cdr3_aa: CASSWPGGRGNTIYF; cdr3_nt: TGTGCCAGCAGCTGGCCAGGGGGTAGGGGAAACACCATATATTTT
clone_size: .; d_call: TRBD1; j_call: TRBJ2-1; v_call: TRBV9; cdr3_aa: CASSGDRASSYNEQFF; cdr3_nt: TGTGCCAGCAGCGGGGACAGGGCTTCTTCCTACAATGAGCAGTTCTTC
clone_size: .; d_call: .; j_call: TRBJ1-1; v_call: TRBV9; cdr3_aa: CASSEGGGTEAFF; cdr3_nt: TGTGCCAGCAGCGAGGGAGGGGGCACTGAAGCTTTCTTT
clone_size: .; d_call: .; j_call: TRBJ1-1; v_call: TRBV12-3/TRBV12-4; cdr3_aa: CASTLSRGGGAFF; cdr3_nt: TGTGCCAGCACGCTAAGTAGGGGAGGAGGGGCTTTCTTT
clone_size: .; d_call: .; j_call: TRBJ1-5; v_call: TRBV10-3; cdr3_aa: CATGGSNNQPQHF; cdr3_nt: TGTGCCACGGGGGGCAGCAACAATCAGCCCCAGCATTTT
clone_size: .; d_call: .; j_call: TRBJ2-5; v_call: TRBV7-6; cdr3_aa: CASSLAIRGETQYF; cdr3_nt: TGTGCCAGCAGCTTAGCGATCCGGGGAGAGACCCAGTACTTC